A single sample gave rise to the 14 T cell receptor beta chains below, sequenced in a study of T cells expressing NK-cell markers. TCRdb reworked the 5' RACE reads into one entry per CDR3 protein, no DNA. Its clone listing holds about 150,000 distinct CDR3 sequences. Material for sequencing was blood T cells: a sorted CD56 or NKG2C T cell subset, CD4+ or CD8+ T cells, or bulk PBMC T cells (not recorded which). These receptors were collected from a woman between 45 and 60 years old in good health.

The gene calls are TRBV5-1 and TRBJ2-1. The CDR3 consists of 11 residues. CDR1 and CDR2 (germline): SGHRS, YFSETQ. The CDR3 protein is CASSLGGEQFF. The full variable domain, in which reference TRBV5-1 and TRBJ2-1 provide the parts outside the CDR3, is KAGVTQTPRYLIKTRGQQVTLSCSPISGHRSVSWYQQTPGQGLQFLFEYFSETQRNKGNFPGRFSGRQFSNSRSEMNVSTLELGDSALYLCASSLGGEQFFGPGTRLTVL.

This rearrangement joins TRBV9 to TRBJ2-7; no DNA is available, so the TRBD1 call from TCRdb remains unchecked. Looked up from germline, CDR1 is SGDLS and CDR2 is YYNGEE. The CDR3 totals 14 residues. The CDR3 region is CASSVSGTIYEQYF.

The J gene is TRBJ2-1, the V gene TRBV27; the TRBD1 assignment by TCRdb is unverifiable without DNA. The CDR3 consists of 15 residues. Looked up from germline, CDR1 is MNHEY and CDR2 is SMNVEV (reference sequence). The CDR3 sequence: CASSQTGFPYNEQFF.

This rearrangement joins TRBV10-1 to TRBJ2-1; TCRdb picks TRBD1, but there is no DNA to check that call. The CDR3 has 19 residues. Germline CDR1 and CDR2: WNHNN and SYGVQD (reference sequence). The CDR3 region is CASSENWDSEKSSYNEQFF.

V gene TRBV20-1 combines with J gene TRBJ1-1; TCRdb proposes TRBD1, but this gene call is untestable without DNA. Germline V gives CDR1 DFQATT, CDR2 SNEGSKA (reference sequence). The CDR3 runs to 14 residues. Here the CDR3 reads CSAYRQGMNTEAFF.

V and J are TRBV4-1 and TRBJ2-3; with no DNA, the TCRdb D assignment of TRBD2 cannot be verified. Germline CDR1 MGHRA, CDR2 YSYEKL. This CDR3 contains 17 residues. CDR3 loop: CASSQDPPGRDTDTQYF.

This chain uses TRBV28 with TRBJ2-1. This CDR3 has 15 amino acids. Per the germline V gene, CDR1 is MDHEN and CDR2 is SYDVKM. This CDR3 is CASSHSSQADNEQFF.

The chain combines TRBV6-2 or TRBV6-3 with TRBJ2-6. Germline V CDR1 and CDR2: MNHEY, SVGEGT. This CDR3 has 14 residues. CDR3 sequence: CASSYNSGANVLTF.

This chain uses TRBV19 with TRBJ2-2; TCRdb's D gene call, TRBD2, goes unchecked for lack of DNA. This CDR3 region has 15 residues. The germline V gene has CDR1 LNHDA and CDR2 SQIVND (reference sequence). The CDR3 loop is CASVGGLTNTGELFF.

This CDR3 reads CASSPIRGQGGPSGSPGELFF. The genes are TRBV25-1 and TRBJ2-2; the D call from TCRdb, TRBD1, cannot be confirmed without DNA. This CDR3 comprises 21 residues. Germline loops: CDR1 MGHDK, CDR2 SYGVNS.

The genes are TRBV20-1 and TRBJ1-1; TCRdb's D call, TRBD1, is unchecked because there is no DNA. The CDR3 consists of 14 residues. CDR1 and CDR2 (germline): DFQATT, SNEGSKA (reference sequence). The CDR3 sequence is CSARNDNPGAEAFF.

The chain uses TRBV2 and TRBJ2-3; the D gene TCRdb calls, TRBD1, cannot be checked with no DNA. The CDR3 covers 16 residues. The germline V gene has CDR1 SNHLY and CDR2 FYNNEI. CDR3 protein: CASSDTRGPDTDTQYF.

V usage is TRBV5-1 and J usage is TRBJ2-3; the D call from TCRdb, TRBD2, cannot be confirmed without DNA. Germline assignment: CDR1 SGHRS and CDR2 YFSETQ. The CDR3 length is 14 residues. The CDR3 here is CASSLGGTTDTQYF.

CDR3 sequence reads: CASSPVSRGPTDTQYF. This rearrangement joins TRBV5-1 to TRBJ2-3; TCRdb indicates TRBD1, and absent DNA this call remains unverified. This CDR3 is 16 amino acids long. In germline, CDR1 is SGHRS, CDR2 YFSETQ.